These 21 T cell receptor beta chains share one sample of origin, sequenced in a study of T cell repertoires in cytomegalovirus infection. TCRdb processed the reads anew with MiXCR; each CDR3 protein has one entry. The top ten hold under 20% of the sample, which has about 140,000 distinct CDR3 sequences, 5.5% to 7% seen once. The sample taken for sequencing was PBMCs. These receptors were collected from a human donor in good health (CMV status not recorded). Some clones in this sample may be carry-over from other donors' samples.

In its sample, this clonotype was seen many times. The chain recombines TRBV6-6 with TRBJ1-5, with TRBD1 matching 7 bases. Germline-derived CDR1 and CDR2 are MNHNY and SVGAGI (reference sequence). The CDR3 is 17 residues long. The J segment lost 0 bases and the V segment lost 0 bases, leaving 5 bases of the junction unmatched. The CDR3 DNA sequence: TGTGCCAGCAGTTACTCGAGAGGGGGCTATAGCAATCAGCCCCAGCATTTT. It is translated as CASSYSRGGYSNQPQHF.

Comment on this clonotype: This may stem from a read error, because a much larger clone lies one nucleotide away. The chain employs TRBV15 and TRBJ2-5, with D perhaps TRBD1 or TRBD2 (5 bases each). Germline V gives CDR1 LNHNV, CDR2 YYDKDF (reference sequence). The CDR3 totals 14 residues. The ends were cut back, 5 bases at V and 3 bases at J, with 13 bases in the middle. The CDR3: CATSGGWREETQYF. The CDR3 bases are TGTGCCACCAGCGGGGGATGGCGGGAAGAGACCCAGTACTTC.

This clonotype was detected many times. V usage is TRBV6-1 and J usage is TRBJ2-2; TRBD2 might be the D (5 bases). The CDR3 spans 15 residues. The germline V gene encodes CDR1 MNHNS and CDR2 SASEGT. V lost 5 bases, J lost 0 bases, and 10 bases lay in between. For the CDR3, the DNA is TGTGCCAGCAGTACCTGGGGAGCGAACACCGGGGAGCTGTTTTTT. Amino acid sequence: CASSTWGANTGELFF.

This clonotype was counted ten times or more. The rearrangement joins TRBV7-8 to TRBJ2-7, with 7 nucleotides matching TRBD1. The germline CDR1 and CDR2 sequences are SGHVS and FQNEAQ. The junction had 5 bases not matched to a gene; V was cut back by 0 bases and J by 3 bases. The CDR3 sequence is 15 residues long. The CDR3 sequence is CASSLAGAGGYEQYF. CDR3 in DNA: TGTGCCAGCAGCTTAGCGGGGGCAGGGGGCTACGAGCAGTACTTC.

This clonotype came up many times. This rearrangement joins TRBV5-1 to TRBJ2-5; TRBD2 agrees at 9 bases. J was trimmed by 1 base and V by 0 bases; bases with no gene match: 4. The CDR3 consists of 16 residues. Germline CDR1 reads SGHRS; CDR2 reads YFSETQ. The CDR3 sequence is CASSLEPSGAQETQYF. As DNA, the CDR3 is TGCGCCAGCAGCTTGGAACCTAGCGGGGCCCAAGAGACCCAGTACTTC.

This clonotype was seen a few times. J is TRBJ2-3 and V is TRBV2; TRBD1 aligns across 7 bases. V dropped 6 bases and J dropped 0; count of bases not matched to a gene: 6. The CDR3 loop spans 15 amino acids. CDR1 and CDR2 from the germline V gene are SNHLY and FYNNEI. The CDR3 reads CASRIRDSSTDTQYF. The CDR3 coding sequence is TGTGCCAGCAGAATCCGGGACAGTAGCACAGATACGCAGTATTTT.

This clonotype occurred a few times. V usage is TRBV4-1 and J usage is TRBJ1-2; TRBD1 matches 10 bases. V shed 3 bases, J shed 8 bases, and the junction held 9 bases outside the gene matches. This CDR3 region has 15 residues. Germline-derived CDR1 and CDR2 are MGHRA and YSYEKL. For the CDR3, the DNA is TGCGCCAGCAGCCACGGACCGGGACAGGGGTACGGCTACACCTTC. Its translation: CASSHGPGQGYGYTF.

This clonotype was found many times. This chain's CDR3 is CASRPGQTYNEQFF. The CDR3 DNA is TGTGCCAGCAGGCCGGGACAGACGTACAATGAGCAGTTCTTC. This chain links TRBV12-3 or TRBV12-4 with TRBJ2-1; 7 bases match TRBD1. V dropped 6 bases and J dropped 4; count of bases not matched to a gene: 6. The CDR3 sequence is 14 residues long.

This clonotype has ten or more counts. The chain has TRBV6-1 and TRBJ1-2; 9 nucleotides align to TRBD1. V was clipped by 7 bases and J by 4 bases; unmatched bases: 7. Germline loops: CDR1 MNHNS, CDR2 SASEGT. CDR3 size: 14 residues. The CDR3 sequence is CASNLDRGFYGYTF. The DNA of the CDR3 is TGTGCCAGCAACCTGGACAGGGGATTCTATGGCTACACCTTC.

This clonotype was found many times. The DNA of the CDR3 is TGCAGTGGAAGGACAGGGATCTACGAGCAGTACTTC. This codes for CSGRTGIYEQYF. The V gene is TRBV20-1, the J gene TRBJ2-7; 8 bases align to TRBD1. This CDR3 has 12 amino acids. The germline V gene encodes CDR1 DFQATT and CDR2 SNEGSKA (reference sequence). V lost 7 bases, J lost 3 bases, and 5 bases stayed unmatched.

This clonotype was counted many times. The chain employs TRBV6-5 and TRBJ2-6; 10 nucleotides align to TRBD1. CDR3 length: 18 amino acids. Trimming removed 2 bases from V and 4 bases from J; junction bases left unmatched: 8. Germline V gives CDR1 MNHEY, CDR2 SVGAGI. CDR3 residues: CASSYEGGTGAGANVLTF. Written as DNA, the CDR3 is TGTGCCAGCAGTTACGAGGGTGGGACAGGGGCCGGGGCCAACGTCCTGACTTTC.

This clonotype showed up many times. This chain uses TRBV7-9 with TRBJ1-1, with TRBD1 as a possible D gene (6 bases). This CDR3 spans 13 amino acids. From germline, CDR1 is SEHNR and CDR2 FQNEAQ (reference sequence). The V end was cut by 5 bases, the J end by 4 bases, with 11 bases between. CDR3 sequence reads: CASSPQGTTEAFF. In DNA, the CDR3 is TGTGCCAGCAGCCCTCAGGGGACCACTGAAGCTTTCTTT.

This clonotype has ten or more counts. The rearrangement links TRBV7-2 to TRBJ1-1; D remains unclear. The CDR3 has 14 residues. Trimming removed 3 bases from V and 0 bases from J, with 8 bases in between. Per germline, CDR1 SGHTA and CDR2 FQGNSA. The CDR3: CASSFQDMNTEAFF. The CDR3 DNA sequence: TGTGCCAGCAGCTTCCAGGATATGAACACTGAAGCTTTCTTT.

The chain uses TRBV7-3 and TRBJ2-1; the match to TRBD2 covers 7 bases. The germline CDR1 and CDR2 sequences are SGHTA and FQGTGA. With V trimmed by 0 bases and J by 6 bases, 8 bases remained unmatched. The CDR3 sequence is 16 residues long. The CDR3 reads CASSLTGGSRGNEQFF. For the CDR3, the DNA is TGTGCCAGCAGCTTAACGGGAGGGTCCCGGGGCAATGAGCAGTTCTTC.

This clonotype has ten or more counts. The V and J genes are TRBV6-6 and TRBJ1-1, with a tentative D call TRBD1 (5 bases). The V end was cut by 5 bases, the J end by 0 bases, with 13 bases between. The germline V gene has CDR1 MNHNY and CDR2 SVGAGI (reference sequence). The CDR3 spans 15 residues. CDR3: CASSQRGGMNTEAFF. Here the CDR3 DNA reads TGTGCCAGCAGTCAACGTGGGGGAATGAACACTGAAGCTTTCTTT.

The chain employs TRBV7-2 and TRBJ1-5, with D possibly being TRBD1 (6 bases). Germline CDR1 and CDR2: SGHTA and FQGNSA. V was trimmed by 5 bases and J by 3 bases, leaving 14 bases between them. The CDR3 consists of 15 residues. The CDR3 DNA reads TGTGCCAGCAGCGGGCTTACAGGGCTCAATCAGCCCCAGCATTTT. Amino acid sequence: CASSGLTGLNQPQHF.

The sample holds many counts of this clonotype. This rearrangement joins TRBV29-1 to TRBJ1-2; D not certain. The V end was cut by 3 bases, the J end by 0 bases, with 11 bases between. From germline, CDR1 is SQVTM and CDR2 ANQGSEA. CDR3 length equals 14 residues. For the CDR3, the DNA is TGCAGCGTTGAGGCCCGGACCGCTAACTATGGCTACACCTTC. Protein: CSVEARTANYGYTF.

The count of this clonotype is one. V gene TRBV2 combines with J gene TRBJ1-2; D possibly corresponds to TRBD1 (5 bases). The germline CDR1 and CDR2 sequences are SNHLY and FYNNEI. V lost 0 bases to trimming and J lost 5 bases, with 7 bases between them. There are 13 residues in the CDR3. CDR3 in DNA: TGTGCCAGCAGTGAAGCGGGGCCTTATGGCTACACCTTC. This codes for CASSEAGPYGYTF.

This clonotype was seen a handful of times. The chain employs TRBV18 and TRBJ1-2; 8 nucleotides match TRBD1. J gave up 8 bases and V 6 bases, and 8 bases lay outside the gene matches. Per germline, CDR1 KGHSH and CDR2 LQKENI. The CDR3 loop spans 13 amino acids. The CDR3 spells CASSTKQGEGYTF. The CDR3, as DNA: TGTGCCAGCTCTACCAAACAGGGGGAAGGCTACACCTTC.

This clonotype has just a few counts. V and J are TRBV6-5 and TRBJ2-2, with TRBD1 identical over 7 bases. The CDR3 spans 14 residues. J lost 3 bases, V lost 8 bases, and 6 bases had no gene match. Germline CDR1 is MNHEY and CDR2 is SVGAGI. The CDR3 bases are TGTGCCAGCTCTCCGGGACAGCACACCGGGGAGCTGTTTTTT. This encodes CASSPGQHTGELFF.

At least ten counts were recorded for this clonotype. The chain couples TRBV6-1 to TRBJ2-6; 7 bases match TRBD1. Trimming removed 5 bases from V and 0 bases from J; junction bases left unmatched: 7. The CDR3 is 17 residues long. Per the germline V gene, CDR1 is MNHNS and CDR2 is SASEGT. The DNA of the CDR3 is TGTGCCAGCAGTCGACAGGGACCCTACTCTGGGGCCAACGTCCTGACTTTC. It specifies CASSRQGPYSGANVLTF.